This is a list of T cell receptor beta chains from one sample in a study of CD8 T cells in Susac syndrome. Each CDR3 protein is one row after TCRdb ran MiXCR on the immunoSEQ multiplex PCR reads. The table lists about 150,000 distinct CDR3 sequences, roughly 95% of them singletons, with 0.14% to 0.15% in the top ten. Sequences were obtained from CD8+ T cells from PBMCs. The receptors derive from a human donor with multiple sclerosis. Each CDR3 is given with its conserved first and last residue. A D gene is named only where the DNA matches it firmly. Size tells how often a clone was seen (once, few, many) or the class of an expanded clone, and some rows leave it out.

>TRBD2|TRBV12-5|13|TRBJ2-1|NA
TGTGCTAGTGGGTACGGACTAGCGGATGAGCAGTTCTTC
CASGYGLADEQFF
>TRBD1|TRBV20-1|18|TRBJ2-7|NA
TGCAGTGCTAGAGTGCGGACAGGGGGCGCTTGGGATGTCTACGAGCAGTACTTC
CSARVRTGGAWDVYEQYF
>NA|TRBV12-3/TRBV12-4|13|TRBJ2-7|NA
TGTGCCAGCAGCCCGCGACAGCACTACGAGCAGTACTTC
CASSPRQHYEQYF
>NA|TRBV3-1|17|TRBJ2-1|once
TGTGCCAGCAGCCAACCCTATAGGCCGAGCTCCTACAATGAGCAGTTCTTC
CASSQPYRPSSYNEQFF
>NA|TRBV30|12|TRBJ2-1|NA
TGTGCGGTGACGAGCTCCTACAATGAGCAGTTCTTC
CAVTSSYNEQFF
>NA|TRBV7-9|13|TRBJ2-3|NA
TGTGCCAGCAGCCAGGACTGGTCGGATACGCAGTATTTT
CASSQDWSDTQYF
>NA|TRBV2|8|TRBJ1-1|NA
TGTGCCAGCAGTGAAGCTTTCTTT
CASSEAFF
>NA|TRBV6-4|12|TRBJ1-1|NA
TGTGCCAGCAAGACCAGAGAGACTGAAGCTTTCTTT
CASKTRETEAFF
>TRBD1|TRBV29-1|13|TRBJ2-7|NA
TGCAGCGTATCTGGGACAGGAGTCCACGAGCAGTACTTC
CSVSGTGVHEQYF
>TRBD1|TRBV20-1|16|TRBJ1-5|NA
TGCAGTGCTAGAGAATTCCCGACAGGGGCGGATCAGCCCCAGCATTTT
CSAREFPTGADQPQHF
>NA|TRBV2|13|TRBJ2-1|NA
TGTGCCAGCTGGGAAGGGGGGAGCAATGAGCAGTTCTTC
CASWEGGSNEQFF
>NA|TRBV7-9|15|TRBJ2-3|once
TGTGCCAGCAGCTTGCTCGGCCGTAGCACAGATACGCAGTATTTT
CASSLLGRSTDTQYF
>NA|TRBV27|14|TRBJ1-2|NA
TGTGCCAGCAGTTTCGGTGGAGGGTTCTTTGGCTACACCTTC
CASSFGGGFFGYTF
>NA|TRBV9|14|TRBJ2-7|NA
TGTGCCAGCAGCGTAGGGGTAGCCGCCTACGAGCAGTACTTC
CASSVGVAAYEQYF
>TRBD2|TRBV20-1|18|TRBJ2-3|NA
TGCAGTGCTAGAACGCTAGCGGGGGGGTCCTCGCTGAGGGATACGCAGTATTTT
CSARTLAGGSSLRDTQYF
>NA|TRBV11-2|12|TRBJ2-3|few
TGTGCCAGCAGCTTAGCCACAGATACGCAGTATTTT
CASSLATDTQYF
>TRBD1|TRBV9|15|TRBJ2-1|NA
TGTGCCAGCAGCTATACAGGGGGTGGGTACAATGAGCAGTTCTTC
CASSYTGGGYNEQFF
>NA|TRBV29-1|14|TRBJ2-7|NA
TGCAGCGTTAATCGGGGGGCACTTTCGGGAGAGCAGTACTTC
CSVNRGALSGEQYF
>NA|TRBV20-1|14|TRBJ2-1|NA
TGCAGTGCTAGGGTCCGGGGTCTTCAGATTGAGCAGTTCTTC
CSARVRGLQIEQFF
>NA|TRBV3-1|17|TRBJ2-5|NA
TGTGCCAGCAGCCCCACGGCGGGGACCCAACCCCAAGAGACCCAGTACTTC
CASSPTAGTQPQETQYF
>NA|TRBV30|14|TRBJ2-7|NA
TGTGCCTGGAGTGTAACAGCATCCGCCTACGAGCAGTACTTC
CAWSVTASAYEQYF
>NA|TRBV5-8|14|TRBJ1-4|NA
TGTGCCAGCAGCCGAAGGGCTCCTTATGAAAAACTGTTTTTT
CASSRRAPYEKLFF
>NA|TRBV29-1|16|TRBJ2-1|NA
TGCAGCGTTGAGGTTGTTGGTAGCGGACTATACAATGAGCAGTTCTTC
CSVEVVGSGLYNEQFF
>TRBD1|TRBV2|16|TRBJ2-7|once
TGTGCCAGCAGTGCCCTGACAGGGGGCCTATCCTACGAGCAGTACTTC
CASSALTGGLSYEQYF
>TRBD1|TRBV4-1|16|TRBJ2-1|NA
TGCGCCAGCAGCCAGGTAGAGGGACAGGGTTCACGGGTGAGGTTCTTC
CASSQVEGQGSRVRFF
>NA|TRBV3-1|11|TRBJ2-2|NA
TGTGCCAGCAGCTATTTCGGGGAGCTGTTTTTT
CASSYFGELFF
>NA|TRBV29-1|14|TRBJ2-3|NA
TGCAGCGTTGTGGGAGCGGGTAGCACAGATACGCAGTATTTT
CSVVGAGSTDTQYF
>TRBD2|TRBV5-1|14|TRBJ2-1|NA
TGCGCCAGCAGCCCGGGACTAGCGGTTGATGAGCAGTTCTTC
CASSPGLAVDEQFF
>NA|TRBV20-1|14|TRBJ2-4|NA
TGCAGTGCAGTGACAGGGGAGGGCAAAAACATTCAGTACTTC
CSAVTGEGKNIQYF
>NA|TRBV15|13|TRBJ2-1|NA
TGTGCCTCCAATCCCGGCTCGAACAATGAGCAGTTCTTC
CASNPGSNNEQFF
>NA|TRBV30|12|TRBJ1-1|NA
TGTGCCTGGAGTGTACCTGGGAATGAAGCTTTCTTT
CAWSVPGNEAFF
>TRBD2|TRBV7-9|18|TRBJ2-1|NA
TGTGCCAGCAGCTTTCCGACTAGCGGGGGGGCTAGGTACAATGAGCAGTTCTTC
CASSFPTSGGARYNEQFF
>NA|TRBV27|15|TRBJ1-2|NA
TGTGCCAGCAGTTTATGCACGGGGTGTAACTATGGCTACACCTTC
CASSLCTGCNYGYTF
>NA|TRBV25-1|19|TRBJ2-2|NA
TGTGCCAGCAGTCCACCCGACCTCCGGGCGGGGTGGAACACCGGGGAGCTGTTTTTT
CASSPPDLRAGWNTGELFF
>NA|TRBV30|13|TRBJ2-3|NA
TGTGCCTGGAGTGTAAATAGCGCAGATACGCAGTATTTT
CAWSVNSADTQYF